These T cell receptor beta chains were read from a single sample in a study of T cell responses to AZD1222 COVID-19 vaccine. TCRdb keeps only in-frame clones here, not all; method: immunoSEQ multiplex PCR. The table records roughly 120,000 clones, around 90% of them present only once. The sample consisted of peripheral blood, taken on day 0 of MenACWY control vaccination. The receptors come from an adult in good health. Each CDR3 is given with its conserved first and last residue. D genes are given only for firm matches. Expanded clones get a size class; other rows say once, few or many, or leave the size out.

CASSSQVYGYQETQYF | TGTGCCAGCAGCAGCCAAGTTTACGGGTACCAAGAGACCCAGTACTTC | TRBV3-1/TRBV3-2 | - | TRBJ2-5 | -
CASSQETGRNQPQHF | TGTGCCAGCAGCCAAGAGACAGGACGCAATCAGCCCCAGCATTTT | TRBV4-2 | - | TRBJ1-5 | -
CASSEGSAGTHYGYTF | TGTGCCAGCAGTGAAGGGTCGGCAGGGACCCACTATGGCTACACCTTC | TRBV6-1 | - | TRBJ1-2 | -
CASRPNAGIDTEAFF | TGTGCCAGCAGGCCCAATGCGGGGATCGACACTGAAGCTTTCTTT | TRBV28 | - | TRBJ1-1 | -
CSVEGGRGSEAFF | TGCAGCGTTGAAGGGGGCCGTGGATCTGAAGCTTTCTTT | TRBV29-1 | - | TRBJ1-1 | -
CATSRRTSGSHEQFF | TGTGCCACCAGCAGAAGGACTAGCGGGTCCCATGAGCAGTTCTTC | TRBV15 | TRBD2 | TRBJ2-1 | once
CASWWGASGEETQYF | TGTGCCAGCTGGTGGGGAGCTAGCGGGGAAGAGACCCAGTACTTC | TRBV6-5 | TRBD2 | TRBJ2-5 | -
CAISGGTGQFF | TGTGCCATCAGTGGTGGAACGGGACAGTTCTTC | TRBV10-3 | - | TRBJ2-1 | few
CASSEVRTVTYEQYF | TGCGCCAGCAGTGAGGTACGGACAGTTACCTACGAGCAGTACTTC | TRBV10-2 | - | TRBJ2-7 | -
CASSQDRAVNQPQHF | TGCGCCAGCAGCCAGGACAGGGCGGTCAATCAGCCCCAGCATTTT | TRBV4-3 | TRBD1 | TRBJ1-5 | -
CASSRSGGGEFEAFF | TGTGCCAGCAGCCGATCCGGGGGCGGGGAGTTTGAAGCTTTCTTT | TRBV7-9 | - | TRBJ1-1 | -
CAISGGSYEQYF | TGTGCCATCAGTGGGGGGAGCTACGAGCAGTACTTC | TRBV10-3 | - | TRBJ2-7 | -
CASSYDHQPQHF | TGTGCCAGCAGTTACGACCATCAGCCCCAGCATTTT | TRBV6-2/TRBV6-3 | - | TRBJ1-5 | few
CAWTVGSNSPLHF | TGTGCCTGGACAGTTGGGTCGAATTCACCCCTCCACTTT | TRBV30 | - | TRBJ1-6 | once
CASSSPRSSYNEQFF | TGTGCCAGCAGCTCGCCTCGGAGCTCCTACAATGAGCAGTTCTTC | TRBV7-8 | - | TRBJ2-1 | -
CASASGTAYNSPLHF | TGTGCCAGTGCTTCCGGGACAGCTTATAATTCACCCCTCCACTTT | TRBV28 | TRBD1 | TRBJ1-6 | -
CASSQAQTKAFF | TGTGCCAGCAGCCAAGCACAGACCAAAGCTTTCTTT | TRBV3-1/TRBV3-2 | - | TRBJ1-1 | -
CASSQAPLALSYNEQFF | TGCGCCAGCAGCCAAGCCCCCCTAGCTCTCTCTTACAATGAGCAGTTCTTC | TRBV4-3 | - | TRBJ2-1 | -
CASSIFSGGASNQPQHF | TGTGCCAGTAGTATATTTTCTGGGGGGGCAAGCAATCAGCCCCAGCATTTT | TRBV19 | - | TRBJ1-5 | -
CASSFTEAGSPLHF | TGTGCCAGCAGCTTCACAGAGGCGGGTTCACCCCTCCACTTT | TRBV7-3 | - | TRBJ1-6 | -
CASSLRSSNYGYTF | TGTGCCAGCAGCCTAAGGTCGTCTAACTATGGCTACACCTTC | TRBV5-5 | - | TRBJ1-2 | -
CASSRTGYRGAFF | TGTGCCAGCAGCCGGACAGGGTATAGGGGGGCTTTCTTT | TRBV12-3/TRBV12-4 | TRBD1 | TRBJ1-1 | -
CASSSPNLTSGEDTGELFF | TGTGCCAGCAGCTCCCCCAACCTGACTAGCGGGGAGGACACCGGGGAGCTGTTTTTT | TRBV11-2 | TRBD2 | TRBJ2-2 | -
CATMSTRDRAYNEQFF | TGTGCCACCATGTCAACCCGGGACAGAGCCTACAATGAGCAGTTCTTC | TRBV24-1 | TRBD1 | TRBJ2-1 | -
CASSRQLTGNTIYF | TGTGCCAGCAGCCGACAGTTGACTGGAAACACCATATATTTT | TRBV3-1/TRBV3-2 | - | TRBJ1-3 | -
CASSLRRDTQYF | TGTGCCAGCAGCTTGCGCAGAGATACGCAGTATTTT | TRBV7-9 | - | TRBJ2-3 | once
CASSLQPANTEAFF | TGTGCCAGCAGCTTACAACCAGCGAACACTGAAGCTTTCTTT | TRBV7-2 | - | TRBJ1-1 | -
CASSLDGGSWDTQYF | TGTGCCAGCAGCTTAGATGGCGGGAGCTGGGATACGCAGTATTTT | TRBV7-2 | TRBD2 | TRBJ2-3 | -
CASSLAYQPQHF | TGTGCCAGCAGCTTGGCTTATCAGCCCCAGCATTTT | TRBV5-8 | - | TRBJ1-5 | -
CASSLAGLETQYF | TGTGCCAGCAGCTTAGCCGGGCTTGAGACCCAGTACTTC | TRBV7-2 | - | TRBJ2-5 | once
CASSPPGHGDEQYF | TGTGCCAGCAGCCCCCCGGGACATGGGGACGAGCAGTACTTC | TRBV6-6 | - | TRBJ2-7 | -
CASTRVANTEAFF | TGTGCCAGCACCCGGGTAGCGAACACTGAAGCTTTCTTT | TRBV3-1/TRBV3-2 | - | TRBJ1-1 | -
CASRNESNYGYTF | TGTGCCAGTAGAAATGAATCTAACTATGGCTACACCTTC | TRBV19 | - | TRBJ1-2 | -
CASSLNALATNEKLFF | TGTGCCAGCAGCCTTAACGCGCTCGCAACTAATGAAAAACTGTTTTTT | TRBV7-2 | - | TRBJ1-4 | few
CASSPRGGSYEQYF | TGTGCCAGCAGCCCGCGTGGAGGTTCCTACGAGCAGTACTTC | TRBV5-5 | - | TRBJ2-7 | -
CASSPWTGDLYNEQFF | TGCGCCAGCAGTCCTTGGACGGGGGACCTATACAATGAGCAGTTCTTC | TRBV5-1 | - | TRBJ2-1 | -
CASSQDLPYEQYF | TGCGCCAGCAGCCAAGACCTACCCTACGAGCAGTACTTC | TRBV4-3 | - | TRBJ2-7 | -
CASSSPAGGKHNEQFF | TGTGCCAGCAGCTCCCCAGCGGGCGGGAAACACAATGAGCAGTTCTTC | TRBV7-3 | - | TRBJ2-1 | -
CASSQALGGTSSYNEQFF | TGCGCCAGCAGCCAGGCTCTCGGGGGGACCAGCTCCTACAATGAGCAGTTCTTC | TRBV4-3 | TRBD2 | TRBJ2-1 | -
CASSPRFQAYNEQFF | TGTGCCAGTAGTCCGCGTTTCCAGGCCTACAATGAGCAGTTCTTC | TRBV19 | - | TRBJ2-1 | -
CASSSTENYGYTF | TGTGCCAGCAGCTCGACCGAGAACTATGGCTACACCTTC | TRBV9 | - | TRBJ1-2 | -
CAWSVHSDLRGQPQHF | TGTGCCTGGAGTGTACATTCTGACCTGAGGGGTCAGCCCCAGCATTTT | TRBV30 | - | TRBJ1-5 | -
CASRIGGSSYNEQFF | TGTGCCAGCAGGATAGGTGGGAGCTCCTACAATGAGCAGTTCTTC | TRBV27 | - | TRBJ2-1 | -
CASSPAMADYGNEQFF | TGTGCCAGCAGCCCAGCGATGGCTGACTACGGCAATGAGCAGTTCTTC | TRBV28 | - | TRBJ2-1 | -
CASSLDPGQGETQYF | TGTGCCAGCAGCTTGGATCCGGGACAGGGTGAGACCCAGTACTTC | TRBV5-4 | TRBD1 | TRBJ2-5 | -
CASSLVSGVVVEQYF | TGTGCCAGCAGCTTAGTGTCCGGAGTTGTCGTCGAGCAGTACTTC | TRBV7-6 | - | TRBJ2-7 | -
CSARNPGLLVGANTEAFF | TGCAGCGCCCGAAACCCCGGACTCCTAGTCGGGGCGAACACTGAAGCTTTCTTT | TRBV29-1 | - | TRBJ1-1 | medium-sized
CASTTRRGTGVHQPQHF | TGTGCCAGCACCACTCGACGGGGGACAGGGGTTCATCAGCCCCAGCATTTT | TRBV28 | TRBD1 | TRBJ1-5 | -
CASSQGLAGHNEQFF | TGCGCCAGCAGCCAGGGACTAGCGGGGCACAATGAGCAGTTCTTC | TRBV4-1 | TRBD2 | TRBJ2-1 | -
CASSSLGQAGNSPLHF | TGTGCCAGCAGTTCCCTCGGTCAGGCTGGTAATTCACCCCTCCACTTT | TRBV28 | - | TRBJ1-6 | -
CASSTTENTEAFF | TGTGCCAGCAGTACGACAGAGAACACTGAAGCTTTCTTT | TRBV3-1/TRBV3-2 | - | TRBJ1-1 | once
CASSQFANRGEDTEAFF | TGCGCCAGCAGCCAATTTGCCAACAGGGGGGAGGACACTGAAGCTTTCTTT | TRBV4-1 | TRBD1 | TRBJ1-1 | -
CASSSYRQGLGSNQPQHF | TGTGCCAGTAGTTCATATCGACAGGGCTTAGGGAGCAATCAGCCCCAGCATTTT | TRBV19 | TRBD1 | TRBJ1-5 | once
CASSQEYQETQYF | TGCGCCAGCAGCCAAGAGTACCAAGAGACCCAGTACTTC | TRBV4-3 | - | TRBJ2-5 | -
CASSLDGGTNTEAFF | TGTGCCAGCAGCTTAGACGGCGGAACGAACACTGAAGCTTTCTTT | TRBV11-1 | - | TRBJ1-1 | -
CASSPSEGVRDEQYF | TGCGCCAGCAGCCCCTCGGAGGGGGTTCGCGACGAGCAGTACTTC | TRBV4-3 | - | TRBJ2-7 | -
CASSYSPVSYEQYF | TGTGCCAGCAGTTACTCGCCGGTCTCCTACGAGCAGTACTTC | TRBV6-2/TRBV6-3 | - | TRBJ2-7 | -
CASSVGGGDYGYTF | TGTGCCAGCAGCGTAGGAGGTGGAGACTATGGCTACACCTTC | TRBV9 | - | TRBJ1-2 | -
CATKERGSYEQYF | TGTGCCACCAAAGAGAGGGGCTCCTACGAGCAGTACTTC | TRBV19 | - | TRBJ2-7 | -